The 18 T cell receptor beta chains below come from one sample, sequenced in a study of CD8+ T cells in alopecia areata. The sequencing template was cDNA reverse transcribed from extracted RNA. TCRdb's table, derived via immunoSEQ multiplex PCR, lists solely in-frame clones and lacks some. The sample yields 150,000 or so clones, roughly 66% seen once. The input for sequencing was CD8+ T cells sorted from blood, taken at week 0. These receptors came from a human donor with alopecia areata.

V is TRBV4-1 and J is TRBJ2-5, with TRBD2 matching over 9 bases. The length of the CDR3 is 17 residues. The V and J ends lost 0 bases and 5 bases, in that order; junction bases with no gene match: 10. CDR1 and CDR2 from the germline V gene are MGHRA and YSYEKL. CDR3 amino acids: CASSQDNLAGPLETQYF. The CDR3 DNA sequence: TGCGCCAGCAGCCAAGATAACCTAGCGGGGCCACTCGAGACCCAGTACTTC.

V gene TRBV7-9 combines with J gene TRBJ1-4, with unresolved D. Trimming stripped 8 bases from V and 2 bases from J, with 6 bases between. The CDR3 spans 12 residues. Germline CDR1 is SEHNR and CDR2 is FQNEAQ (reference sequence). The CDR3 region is CASRGTNEKLFF. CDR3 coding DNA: TGTGCCAGCCGCGGTACTAATGAAAAACTGTTTTTT.

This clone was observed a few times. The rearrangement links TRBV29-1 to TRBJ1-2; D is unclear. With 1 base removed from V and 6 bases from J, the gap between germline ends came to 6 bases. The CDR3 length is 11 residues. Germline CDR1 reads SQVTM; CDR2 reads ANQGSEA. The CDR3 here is CSVEVRHGYTF. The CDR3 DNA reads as TGCAGCGTTGAAGTTAGACATGGCTACACCTTC.

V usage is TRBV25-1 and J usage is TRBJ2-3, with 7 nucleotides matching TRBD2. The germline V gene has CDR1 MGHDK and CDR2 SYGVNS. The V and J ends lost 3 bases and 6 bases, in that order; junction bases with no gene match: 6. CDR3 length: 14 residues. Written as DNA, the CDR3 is TGTGCCAGCAGTGATCGGGGGGAGGCGGATACGCAGTATTTT. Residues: CASSDRGEADTQYF.

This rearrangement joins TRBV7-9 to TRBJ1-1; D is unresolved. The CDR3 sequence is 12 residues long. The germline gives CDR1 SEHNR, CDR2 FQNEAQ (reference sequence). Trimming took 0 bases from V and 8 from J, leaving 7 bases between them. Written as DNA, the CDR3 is TGTGCCAGCAGCTTAGCCGCCAGGGAAGCTTTCTTT. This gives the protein CASSLAAREAFF.

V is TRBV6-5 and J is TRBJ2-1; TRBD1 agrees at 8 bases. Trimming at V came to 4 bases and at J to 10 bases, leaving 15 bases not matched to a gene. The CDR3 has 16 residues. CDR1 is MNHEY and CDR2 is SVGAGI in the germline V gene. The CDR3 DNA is TGTGCCAGCAGTTCCGAGACAGGGGAAGGTTCCGACGAGCAGTTCTTC. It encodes CASSSETGEGSDEQFF.

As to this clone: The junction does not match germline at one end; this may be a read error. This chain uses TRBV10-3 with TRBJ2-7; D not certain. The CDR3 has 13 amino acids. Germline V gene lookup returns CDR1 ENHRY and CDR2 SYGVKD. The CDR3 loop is CASSYSNLYEQYF. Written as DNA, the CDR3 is TGTGCCAGCAGTTACTCGAATCTATACGAGCAGTACTTC.

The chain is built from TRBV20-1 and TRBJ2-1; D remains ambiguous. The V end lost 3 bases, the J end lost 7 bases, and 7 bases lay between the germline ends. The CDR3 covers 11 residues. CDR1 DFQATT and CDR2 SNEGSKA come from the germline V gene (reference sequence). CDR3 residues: CSARPVNEQFF. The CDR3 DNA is TGCAGTGCTAGGCCCGTGAATGAGCAGTTCTTC.

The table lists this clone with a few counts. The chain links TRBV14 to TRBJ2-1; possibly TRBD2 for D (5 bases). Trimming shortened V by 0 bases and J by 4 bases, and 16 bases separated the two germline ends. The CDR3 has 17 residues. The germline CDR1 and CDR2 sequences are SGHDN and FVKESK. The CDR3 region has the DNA TGTGCCAGCAGCCAAGAGGCGTTTGAGGGTTGGTACAATGAGCAGTTCTTC. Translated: CASSQEAFEGWYNEQFF.

The DNA of the CDR3 is TGCGCCAGCAGCTATCCAGGGGGTAATGAGCAGTTCTTC. Its protein product is CASSYPGGNEQFF. V gene TRBV5-1 combines with J gene TRBJ2-1, with 7 bases identical to TRBD1. The germline V gene encodes CDR1 SGHRS and CDR2 YFSETQ. The V gene end was trimmed by 3 bases and the J gene end by 7 bases; junction bases not matched to a gene: 4. The CDR3 runs 13 residues.

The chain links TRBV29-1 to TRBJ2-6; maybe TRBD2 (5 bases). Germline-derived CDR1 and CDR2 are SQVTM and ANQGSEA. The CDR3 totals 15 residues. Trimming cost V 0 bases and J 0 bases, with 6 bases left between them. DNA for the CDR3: TGCAGCGTTGAAGAGGCGGGCTCTGGGGCCAACGTCCTGACTTTC. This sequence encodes CSVEEAGSGANVLTF.

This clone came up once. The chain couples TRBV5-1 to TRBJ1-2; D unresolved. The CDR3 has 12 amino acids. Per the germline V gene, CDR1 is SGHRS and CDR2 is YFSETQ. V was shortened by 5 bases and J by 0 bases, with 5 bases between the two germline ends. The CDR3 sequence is CASRDPNYGYTF. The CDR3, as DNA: TGCGCCAGCAGGGATCCTAACTATGGCTACACCTTC. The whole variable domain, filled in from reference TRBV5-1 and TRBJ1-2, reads KAGVTQTPRYLIKTRGQQVTLSCSPISGHRSVSWYQQTPGQGLQFLFEYFSETQRNKGNFPGRFSGRQFSNSRSEMNVSTLELGDSALYLCASRDPNYGYTFGSGTRLTVV.

The CDR3: CASVPELAEETQYF. The CDR3 region has the DNA TGTGCCAGCGTCCCGGAACTAGCGGAGGAGACCCAGTACTTC. The chain recombines TRBV7-9 with TRBJ2-5; the match to TRBD2 covers 8 bases. Germline CDR1 and CDR2: SEHNR and FQNEAQ (reference sequence). With 8 bases clipped from V and 5 bases from J, the junction kept 10 bases outside the gene matches. This CDR3 spans 14 amino acids.

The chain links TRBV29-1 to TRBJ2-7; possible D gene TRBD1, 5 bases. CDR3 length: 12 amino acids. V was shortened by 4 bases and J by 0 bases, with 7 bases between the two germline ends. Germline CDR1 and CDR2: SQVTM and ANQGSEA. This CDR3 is CSVARDSYEQYF. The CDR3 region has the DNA TGCAGCGTTGCCAGGGACTCCTACGAGCAGTACTTC.

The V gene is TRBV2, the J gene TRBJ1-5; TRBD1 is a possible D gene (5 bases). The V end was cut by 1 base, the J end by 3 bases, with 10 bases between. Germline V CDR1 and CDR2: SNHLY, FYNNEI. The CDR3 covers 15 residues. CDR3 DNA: TGTGCCAGCAGTGAAGGGGGGAGCCTCAATCAGCCCCAGCATTTT. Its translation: CASSEGGSLNQPQHF.

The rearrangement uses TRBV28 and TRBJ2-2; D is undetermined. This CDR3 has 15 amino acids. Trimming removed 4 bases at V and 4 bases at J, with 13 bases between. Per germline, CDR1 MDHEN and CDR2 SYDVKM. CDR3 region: CASSYPGPPTGELFF. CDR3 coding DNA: TGTGCCAGCAGTTACCCCGGACCCCCCACCGGGGAGCTGTTTTTT.

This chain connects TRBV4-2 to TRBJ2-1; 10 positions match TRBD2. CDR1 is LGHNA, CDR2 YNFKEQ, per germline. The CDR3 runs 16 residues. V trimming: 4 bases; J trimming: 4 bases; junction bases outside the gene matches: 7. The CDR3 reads CASSPSGTSVYNEQFF. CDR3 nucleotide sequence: TGTGCCAGCAGCCCATCCGGGACTAGCGTTTACAATGAGCAGTTCTTC.

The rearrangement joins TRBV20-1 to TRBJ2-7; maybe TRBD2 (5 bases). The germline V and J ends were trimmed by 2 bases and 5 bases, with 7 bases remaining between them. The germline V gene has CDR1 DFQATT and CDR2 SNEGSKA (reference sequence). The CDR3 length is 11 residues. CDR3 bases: TGCAGTGCTAGACACGGGAACGAGCAGTACTTC. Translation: CSARHGNEQYF.